Following are 7 T cell receptor beta chains from one sample sequenced in a study of control samples from healthy donors and cancer patients. Libraries were prepared by immunoSEQ multiplex PCR; TCRdb keeps only in-frame clonotypes and omits some of them. The sample has roughly 150,000 clones; about 93% are singletons. The sequenced sample consisted of blood. Receptors were obtained from a young woman in good health.

The genes are TRBV29-1 and TRBJ1-5; D is ambiguous. The V end was cut by 4 bases, the J end by 5 bases, with 9 bases between. The germline gives CDR1 SQVTM, CDR2 ANQGSEA. CDR3 size: 12 residues. Written as DNA, the CDR3 is TGCAGCGTTGGGACCGCGGATCAGCCCCAGCATTTT. This sequence encodes CSVGTADQPQHF.

This chain links TRBV10-2 with TRBJ2-1; D remains ambiguous. V was shortened by 6 bases and J by 5 bases, with 17 bases between the two germline ends. The CDR3 contains 15 residues. From germline, CDR1 is WSHSY and CDR2 SAAADI. The CDR3: CASRHPRVVDNEQFF. DNA of the CDR3: TGCGCCAGCAGGCATCCACGCGTTGTCGACAATGAGCAGTTCTTC.

The chain links TRBV29-1 to TRBJ2-7; D is unclear. Germline CDR1 reads SQVTM; CDR2 reads ANQGSEA. The CDR3 is 11 residues long. The V end lost 4 bases, the J end lost 3 bases, and 7 bases lay between the germline ends. In DNA form, the CDR3 reads TGCAGCGTTGGCGGTATCTACGAGCAGTACTTC. Amino acid sequence: CSVGGIYEQYF.

The CDR3 sequence is CASSQDRAYSGNTIYF. In DNA, the CDR3 is TGTGCCAGCAGCCAAGACAGGGCCTACTCTGGAAACACCATATATTTT. The chain combines TRBV4-2 with TRBJ1-3; tentatively, D is TRBD1 (5 bases). Germline-derived CDR1 and CDR2 are LGHNA and YNFKEQ. The germline V and J ends were trimmed by 0 bases and 0 bases, with 9 bases remaining between them. The CDR3 extends over 16 amino acids.

The chain employs TRBV6-5 and TRBJ2-5, with a possible D match to TRBD1 (6 bases). The CDR3 spans 14 residues. The germline gives CDR1 MNHEY, CDR2 SVGAGI. The ends were cut back, 5 bases at V and 2 bases at J, with 12 bases in the middle. DNA of the CDR3: TGTGCCAGCAGTAGACGGACAGTTCAAGAGACCCAGTACTTC. Protein: CASSRRTVQETQYF.

The gene calls are TRBV29-1 and TRBJ1-2; D not resolved. Germline CDR1 is SQVTM and CDR2 is ANQGSEA. V lost 1 base to trimming and J lost 8 bases, with 11 bases between them. CDR3 length: 12 amino acids. Written as DNA, the CDR3 is TGCAGCGTTGAAGGGGCGATTCGGGGCTACACCTTC. Translated, it gives CSVEGAIRGYTF.

The chain carries TRBV11-2 and TRBJ2-4; no firm D call. In germline, CDR1 is SGHAT, CDR2 FQNNGV. CDR3 length: 14 residues. V was shortened by 0 bases and J by 0 bases, with 3 bases between the two germline ends. CDR3 sequence: CASSLEGAKNIQYF. CDR3 DNA: TGTGCCAGCAGCTTAGAGGGAGCCAAAAACATTCAGTACTTC.